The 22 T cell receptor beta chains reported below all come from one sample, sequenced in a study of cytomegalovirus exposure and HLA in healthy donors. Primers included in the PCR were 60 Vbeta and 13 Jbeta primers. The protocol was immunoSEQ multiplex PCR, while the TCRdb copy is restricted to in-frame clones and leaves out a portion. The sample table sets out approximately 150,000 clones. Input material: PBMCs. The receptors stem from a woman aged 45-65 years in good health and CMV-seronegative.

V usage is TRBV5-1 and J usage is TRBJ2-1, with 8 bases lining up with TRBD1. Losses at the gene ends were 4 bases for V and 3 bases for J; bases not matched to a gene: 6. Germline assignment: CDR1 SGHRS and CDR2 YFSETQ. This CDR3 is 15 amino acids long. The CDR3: CASSRGTGNYNEQFF. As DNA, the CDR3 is TGCGCCAGCAGCCGGGGGACAGGAAACTACAATGAGCAGTTCTTC.

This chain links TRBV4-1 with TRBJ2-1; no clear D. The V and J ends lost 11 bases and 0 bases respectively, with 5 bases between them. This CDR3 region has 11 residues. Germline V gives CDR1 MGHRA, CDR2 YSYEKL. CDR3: CAAGSYNEQFF. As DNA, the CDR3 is TGCGCCGCAGGCTCCTACAATGAGCAGTTCTTC.

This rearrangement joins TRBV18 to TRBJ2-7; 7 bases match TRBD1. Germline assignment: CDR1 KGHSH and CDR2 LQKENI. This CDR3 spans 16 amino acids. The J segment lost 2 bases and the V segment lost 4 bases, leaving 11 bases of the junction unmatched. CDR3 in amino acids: CASSRVDGQATYEQYF. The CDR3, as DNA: TGTGCCAGCTCACGGGTTGACGGACAGGCCACCTACGAGCAGTACTTC.

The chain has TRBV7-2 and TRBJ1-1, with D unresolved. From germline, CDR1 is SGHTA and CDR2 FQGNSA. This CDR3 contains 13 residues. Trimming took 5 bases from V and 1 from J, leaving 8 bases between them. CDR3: CASSPQANTEAFF. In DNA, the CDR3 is TGTGCCAGCAGCCCCCAAGCGAACACTGAAGCTTTCTTT.

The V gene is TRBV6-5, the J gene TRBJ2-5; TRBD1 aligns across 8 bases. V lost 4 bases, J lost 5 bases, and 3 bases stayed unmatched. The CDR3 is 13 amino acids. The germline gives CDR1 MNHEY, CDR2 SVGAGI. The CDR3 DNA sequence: TGTGCCAGCAGTTTCCGGGACAGGGAGACCCAGTACTTC. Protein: CASSFRDRETQYF.

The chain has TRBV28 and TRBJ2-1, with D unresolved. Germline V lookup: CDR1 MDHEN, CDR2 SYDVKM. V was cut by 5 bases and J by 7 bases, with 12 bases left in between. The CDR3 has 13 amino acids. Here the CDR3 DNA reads TGTGCCAGCAGTCCGCCAGGCAAGAATGAGCAGTTCTTC. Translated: CASSPPGKNEQFF. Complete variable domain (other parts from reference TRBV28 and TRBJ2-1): DVKVTQSSRYLVKRTGEKVFLECVQDMDHENMFWYRQDPGLGLRLIYFSYDVKMKEKGDIPEGYSVSREKKERFSLILESASTNQTSMYLCASSPPGKNEQFFGPGTRLTVL.

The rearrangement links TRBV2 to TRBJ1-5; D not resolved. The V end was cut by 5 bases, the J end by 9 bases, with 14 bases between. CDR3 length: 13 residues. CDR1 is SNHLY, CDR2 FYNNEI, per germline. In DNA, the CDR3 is TGTGCCAGCAGTTGGCTCCCCGATTGGCCCCAGCATTTT. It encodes CASSWLPDWPQHF.

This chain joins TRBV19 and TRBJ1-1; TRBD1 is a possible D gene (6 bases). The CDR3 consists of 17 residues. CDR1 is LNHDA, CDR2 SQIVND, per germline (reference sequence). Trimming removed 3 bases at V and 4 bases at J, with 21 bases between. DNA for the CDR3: TGTGCCAGTAGTATCGATCGTGGGCGGGGGCCCGGCACTGAAGCTTTCTTT. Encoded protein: CASSIDRGRGPGTEAFF.

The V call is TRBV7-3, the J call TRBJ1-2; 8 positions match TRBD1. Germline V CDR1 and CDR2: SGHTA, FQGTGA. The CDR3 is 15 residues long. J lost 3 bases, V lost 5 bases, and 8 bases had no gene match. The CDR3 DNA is TGTGCCAGCAGCAGGACAGGGCTGGGTGACTATGGCTACACCTTC. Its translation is CASSRTGLGDYGYTF.

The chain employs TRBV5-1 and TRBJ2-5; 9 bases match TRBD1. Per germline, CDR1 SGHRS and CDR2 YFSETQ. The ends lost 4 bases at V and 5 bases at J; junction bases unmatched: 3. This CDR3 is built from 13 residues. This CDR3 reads CASSRGQGETQYF. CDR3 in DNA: TGCGCCAGCAGCCGCGGACAGGGGGAGACCCAGTACTTC.

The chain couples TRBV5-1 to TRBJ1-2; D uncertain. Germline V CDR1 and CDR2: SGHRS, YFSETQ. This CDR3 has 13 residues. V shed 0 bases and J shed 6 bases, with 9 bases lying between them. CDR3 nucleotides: TGCGCCAGCAGCTTGGGGCAGGTGGATGGCTACACCTTC. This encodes CASSLGQVDGYTF.

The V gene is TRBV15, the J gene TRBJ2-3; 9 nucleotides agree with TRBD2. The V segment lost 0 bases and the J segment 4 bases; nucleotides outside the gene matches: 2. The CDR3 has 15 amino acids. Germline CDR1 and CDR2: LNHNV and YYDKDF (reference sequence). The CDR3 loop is CATSREGGRADTQYF. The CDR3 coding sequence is TGTGCCACCAGCAGAGAGGGCGGGAGGGCAGATACGCAGTATTTT.

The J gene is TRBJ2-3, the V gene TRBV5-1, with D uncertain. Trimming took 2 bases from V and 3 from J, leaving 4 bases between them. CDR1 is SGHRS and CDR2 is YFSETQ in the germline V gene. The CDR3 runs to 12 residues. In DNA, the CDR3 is TGCGCCAGCAGCTTCGGTACAGATACGCAGTATTTT. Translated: CASSFGTDTQYF.

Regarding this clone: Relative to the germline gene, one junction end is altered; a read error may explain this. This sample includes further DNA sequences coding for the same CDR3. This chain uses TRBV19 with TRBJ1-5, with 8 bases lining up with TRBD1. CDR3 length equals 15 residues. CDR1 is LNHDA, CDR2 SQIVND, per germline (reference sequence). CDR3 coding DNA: TGTGCCAGTAAGGGGGACAGGCCTAGCAATCAGCCTCAGCATTTT. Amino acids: CASKGDRPSNQPQHF.

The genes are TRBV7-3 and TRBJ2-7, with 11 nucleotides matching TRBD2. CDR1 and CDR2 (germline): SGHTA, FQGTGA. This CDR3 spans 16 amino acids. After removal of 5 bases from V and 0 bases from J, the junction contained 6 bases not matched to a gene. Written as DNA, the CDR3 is TGTGCCAGCAGCCCCGGGGGACTAGCGGTCTCCTACGAGCAGTACTTC. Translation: CASSPGGLAVSYEQYF.

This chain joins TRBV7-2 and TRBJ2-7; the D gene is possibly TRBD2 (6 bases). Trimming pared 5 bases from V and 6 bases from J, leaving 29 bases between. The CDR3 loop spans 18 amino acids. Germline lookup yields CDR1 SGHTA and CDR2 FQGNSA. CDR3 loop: CASSPGPPSRSKEGEQYF. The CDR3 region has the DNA TGTGCCAGCAGCCCGGGCCCTCCCTCGCGATCCAAGGAGGGCGAGCAGTACTTC.

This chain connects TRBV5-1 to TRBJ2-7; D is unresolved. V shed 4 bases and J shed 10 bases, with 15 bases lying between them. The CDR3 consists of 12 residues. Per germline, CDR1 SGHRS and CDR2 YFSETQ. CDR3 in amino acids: CASSEPQEDQYF. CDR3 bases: TGCGCCAGCAGCGAACCCCAGGAAGATCAGTACTTC.

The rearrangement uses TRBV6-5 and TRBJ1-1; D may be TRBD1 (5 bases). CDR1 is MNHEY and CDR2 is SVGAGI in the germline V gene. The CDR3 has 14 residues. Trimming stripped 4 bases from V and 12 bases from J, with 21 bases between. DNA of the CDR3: TGTGCCAGCAGTTTCACCGGGACGCCTGCGGGAACTTTCTTT. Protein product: CASSFTGTPAGTFF.

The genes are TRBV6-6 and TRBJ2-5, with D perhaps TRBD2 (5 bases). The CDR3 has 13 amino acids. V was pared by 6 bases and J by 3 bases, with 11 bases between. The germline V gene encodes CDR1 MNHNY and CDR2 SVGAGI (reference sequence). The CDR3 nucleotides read TGTGCCAGCAGCCACGGAGGAGAAGAGACCCAGTACTTC. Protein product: CASSHGGEETQYF.

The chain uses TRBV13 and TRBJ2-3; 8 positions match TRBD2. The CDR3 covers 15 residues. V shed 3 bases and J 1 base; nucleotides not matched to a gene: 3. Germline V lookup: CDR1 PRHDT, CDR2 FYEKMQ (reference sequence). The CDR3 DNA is TGTGCCAGCAGCTTCACGGGAGGGGGCACAGATACGCAGTATTTT. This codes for CASSFTGGGTDTQYF.

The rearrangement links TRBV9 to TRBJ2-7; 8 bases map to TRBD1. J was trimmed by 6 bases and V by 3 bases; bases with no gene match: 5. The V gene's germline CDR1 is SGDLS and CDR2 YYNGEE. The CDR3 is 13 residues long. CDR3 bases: TGTGCCAGCAGCGAAGGACAGGGCCGCGAGCAGTACTTC. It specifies CASSEGQGREQYF.

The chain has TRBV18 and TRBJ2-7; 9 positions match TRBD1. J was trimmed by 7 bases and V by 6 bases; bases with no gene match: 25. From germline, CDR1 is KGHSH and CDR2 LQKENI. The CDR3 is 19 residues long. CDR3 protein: CASSLNPRGTGGLGGEQYF. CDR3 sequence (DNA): TGTGCCAGCTCCCTAAACCCAAGAGGAACAGGGGGCCTCGGGGGAGAGCAGTACTTC.